This is a list of T cell receptor beta chains from one sample in a study of cytotoxic CD8 clonotypes in ibrutinib-treated CLL. The method was immunoSEQ multiplex PCR; TCRdb's version includes in-frame clones alone and lacks a portion of them. The profile shows 330,000 or so clones, roughly 67% of them singletons. The sample in question was PBMCs, obtained after 36 months of ibrutinib treatment. All receptors come from a human donor with chronic lymphocytic leukemia. Each CDR3 is given with its conserved first and last residue. Fields, in order: V gene, D gene, CDR3 length, CDR3 protein. A D gene is named only where the DNA matches it firmly.

TRBV18,NA,14,CASSPAQANQPQHF
TRBV11-3,TRBD2,15,CASSSRLAGAYEQYF
TRBV27,NA,15,CASSSPRGNFYGYTF
TRBV28,NA,14,CASTPPTVNTEAFF
TRBV29-1,TRBD1,12,CSVRTGVEKLFF
TRBV6-5,TRBD1,13,CASSPTGFQIGTF
TRBV15,NA,14,CATSRFGEPGELFF
TRBV6-1,NA,15,CASSESPLAGETQYF
TRBV5-1,TRBD2,14,CASSGSGLYYEQYF
TRBV5-1,NA,15,CASSLDGVGTGELFF
TRBV28,NA,12,CATLGGLSPQHF
TRBV19,NA,19,CASSPLHYPGTPEAHEQYF
TRBV20-1,NA,11,CSPNQRVEQFF
TRBV25-1,NA,14,CASSEWSPTDTQYF
TRBV5-6,TRBD1,15,CASSRERQGGDTQYF
TRBV27,TRBD2,13,CASSLPKRGEQFF
TRBV18,TRBD1,15,CASSPLAGGEETQYF
TRBV5-1,NA,13,CASSSRGATEAFF
TRBV6-1,NA,14,CASRGTPSSYEQYF
TRBV28,NA,15,CASSLGGQLSYEQYF
TRBV6-6,TRBD1,16,CASSLAGTGGADTQYF
TRBV6-6,TRBD1,13,CASRGQGAYEQYF
TRBV6-5,NA,11,CASSYRGEQYF
TRBV5-1,NA,14,CASSFQGPTGELFF
TRBV5-8,TRBD2,16,CASSLEYSGGPSEQYF
TRBV18,NA,13,CASSIDPGETQYF
TRBV7-9,TRBD1,15,CASRLSRGTVYGYTF
TRBV6-1,NA,15,CASHEWGRAHYEQYF
TRBV6-5,NA,13,CASSYGGNNEQFF
TRBV4-1,NA,14,CASSQNPFSYEQYF
TRBV5-6,TRBD1,14,CASSWTGTGNTIYF
TRBV7-2,TRBD2,14,CASSLAGGPETQYF
TRBV6-5,NA,15,CASSSPRRAGTEAFF
TRBV21-1,NA,19,CASSKEPSGSPHLNYEQYF
TRBV7-2,NA,14,CASTFVRVTDTQYF
TRBV5-1,NA,14,CASSLVWDTDTQYF
TRBV2,TRBD2,17,CASIGLAGGPSTDTQYF
TRBV6-1,NA,17,CASSELGHMAGVYEQYF
TRBV6-5,NA,13,CASRSQPNYGYTF
TRBV28,NA,16,CASSFRVLGARDEQYF
TRBV7-6,TRBD2,15,CASSLVVGRYNEQFF
TRBV7-8,TRBD1,14,CASCRDRGNTEAFF
TRBV4-1,NA,15,CASSQDWATLNEQFF
TRBV18,NA,15,CASSQGGALDSPLHF
TRBV7-9,NA,14,CASSPGLGPYEQYF
TRBV6-5,TRBD2,15,CASKGSSGGPYEQYF
TRBV20-1,NA,10,CSATGGRAFF
TRBV6-6,TRBD1,13,CASSIDRVYEQYF
TRBV2,TRBD1,16,CASSEAKDRFFHEQYF
TRBV14,NA,14,CASSQGAWNSPLHF
TRBV7-2,NA,13,CASRYGVNEKLFF
TRBV7-9,TRBD1,15,CASSTRTGITYGYTF
TRBV18,TRBD1,16,CASSLQYRGGSEGYTF
TRBV29-1,NA,12,CSVEHQAGELFF